This T cell receptor (beta chain) was sequenced in a study of T cell responses to AZD1222 COVID-19 vaccine (dated by TCRdb to the early 2020s). For context, the study as a whole: TCR sequencing was performed for roughly 240 trial participants, of whom some 200 were given two doses of AZD1222 and around 26 were given two doses of MenACWY control vaccine. Trial participants were enrolled by age into subgroups of 18-55, 56-69 and 70-plus years, and approximately 150, 30 and 60 TCR-sequenced participants, respectively, were included in these subgroups.

Broad study findings and their caveats: No day 14 peak-response samples were available, so repertoires were characterized only after the peak T cell response. The vaccine-associated CD4 TCRs covered the entire spike protein, and the dominant responses fell in regions 160-218 and 743-854. Participants were mostly white British and included more females than males, and it was suggested by the authors that clonal diversity may have been underestimated. A significant rise in spike-specific TCR breadth and depth was observed after two AZD1222 doses relative to day 0 and relative to MenACWY recipients. The 56-69-year group was small, and its depth increase did not reach significance, likely because of low power. Conclusions about previously exposed vaccinees are limited because only six or seven AZD1222 recipients were SARS-CoV-2 seropositive at baseline. Nearly half of unique spike-specific TCRs reportedly recognized epitopes outside regions mutated in the B.1.351 and B.1.1.7 variants.

The CDR3 regions of human TCRbeta chains were analyzed by immunosequencing. The authors' analysis ran thus. TCRs in the repertoires were compared against a reference library of SARS-CoV-2-specific TCRs that had been generated with the MIRA antigen-specificity platform. Breadth meant the fraction of unique TCRs that were SARS-CoV-2-associated, whereas depth meant the fraction of total T cells that were SARS-CoV-2-associated. Using the MIRA data, each spike-specific TCR was assigned both to the spike region to which the TCR was reactive and to a CD4 or CD8 class. Log10-transformed breadth and depth values were compared by one-way ANOVA with Sidak's multiple comparisons tests. TCRdb took this table from immuneACCESS and kept in-frame rearrangements with V and J called. Such tables lack part of the clones; where checked against another copy, unresolved V genes explain under half of the gap, and the rest is unexplained. V and J calls plus clone size are reproduced from that table; the DNA served to infer D and trimming. The sample records over 100,000 clones, approximately 91% of which are singletons. Around 0.99% of the sample is in the top ten clones.

Reading the label with the study, this specimen's time point is: about 28 days (+/-7) after the second vaccine dose. AZD1222 recipients with second doses at about 4 weeks or about 12 weeks were pooled, because spike-specific TCR depth and breadth did not differ between schedules. Samples from vaccinated people were obtained from the UK trials COV001 and COV002, which included a single-blind randomized controlled phase 2/3 trial of AZD1222 (ChAdOx1 nCoV-19) in healthy adults. For TCRbeta chain sequencing, PBMC samples from trial participants were taken at day 0 and at day 28 after the second dose. The CDR3, cysteine through phenylalanine, is 20 amino acids long. This entry keeps only the CDR3 DNA: 60 bases, framed from base 1. In regard to this clone: What antigen it recognizes has not been identified. No much larger clone is present one base from it, and per-base qualities are unavailable.

This receptor was taken from an adult who received the AZD1222 COVID-19 vaccine. Sequenced material: peripheral blood, taken 28 days after the second AZD1222 dose. Here the chain combines TRBV21-1 and TRBJ1-6; the listed D gene, TRBD1, was not tested against the DNA. TRBV21-1 corresponds to a pseudogene. The sequenced DNA: TGTGCCAGCAGCATCAAACGGGGACAGTGCATTACCTCCTATAATTCACCCCTCCACTTT. Translated, it reads CASSIKRGQCITSYNSPLHF.